One and the same sample provided the 8 T cell receptor beta chains below, sequenced in a study of cytomegalovirus exposure and HLA in healthy donors. With 60 Vbeta and 13 Jbeta primers, the PCR was carried out. TCRdb keeps only in-frame clones here, not all; method: immunoSEQ multiplex PCR. Of around 190,000 clones in the sample, roughly 85% were seen once. The sample taken for sequencing was PBMCs. The source of these receptors is a woman in her 50s in good health and CMV-seronegative.

This chain joins TRBV7-9 and TRBJ1-4, with 8 bases that match TRBD1. Trimming removed 5 bases from V and 8 bases from J; junction bases left unmatched: 10. The CDR3 covers 15 residues. The germline CDR1 and CDR2 sequences are SEHNR and FQNEAQ (reference sequence). In DNA form, the CDR3 reads TGTGCCAGCAGCCCCCCCCAGGGGGCTGGAGAAAAACTGTTTTTT. Translating it yields CASSPPQGAGEKLFF.

The chain recombines TRBV28 with TRBJ1-5; D is uncertain. The CDR3 spans 14 residues. Germline V gene sequence: CDR1 MDHEN, CDR2 SYDVKM. Trimming took off 6 bases at V and 2 bases at J, with 11 bases between the two ends. For the CDR3, the DNA is TGTGCCAGCAGCGCCAGACAAGGCAATCAGCCCCAGCATTTT. Translated, it gives CASSARQGNQPQHF.

The chain joins TRBV28 to TRBJ1-1; unclear D gene. Germline V lookup: CDR1 MDHEN, CDR2 SYDVKM. This CDR3 has 14 amino acids. Trimming took off 10 bases at V and 3 bases at J, with 18 bases between the two ends. CDR3 protein: CATQRRVWDTEAFF. DNA of the CDR3: TGTGCCACCCAGAGGAGGGTTTGGGACACTGAAGCTTTCTTT.

V gene TRBV11-2 combines with J gene TRBJ2-5; 11 nucleotides line up with TRBD1. V trimming: 2 bases; J trimming: 4 bases; junction bases outside the gene matches: 12. CDR1 is SGHAT, CDR2 FQNNGV, per germline. The CDR3 has 18 residues. CDR3: CASSLPLEDRGLLETQYF. The CDR3 bases are TGTGCCAGCAGCTTACCCCTTGAGGACAGGGGGCTCTTAGAGACCCAGTACTTC.

The chain recombines TRBV29-1 with TRBJ2-3, with D perhaps TRBD2 (5 bases). Germline values: CDR1 SQVTM, CDR2 ANQGSEA. The CDR3 sequence is 11 residues long. Trimming shortened V by 3 bases and J by 6 bases, and 7 bases separated the two germline ends. CDR3 bases: TGCAGCGTTGAGAAGCGGGATACGCAGTATTTT. Translation: CSVEKRDTQYF.

The chain recombines TRBV6-5 with TRBJ1-1, with D hard to call. The CDR3 is 15 amino acids. The ends were cut back, 0 bases at V and 3 bases at J, with 11 bases in the middle. CDR1 MNHEY and CDR2 SVGAGI come from the germline V gene. CDR3 residues: CASSYSEGLYTEAFF. Here the CDR3 DNA reads TGTGCCAGCAGTTACTCAGAGGGTTTGTACACTGAAGCTTTCTTT.

The CDR3 loop is CASNLGTSGISSYNEQFF. As DNA, the CDR3 is TGTGCCAGCAATCTCGGGACTAGCGGAATTAGCTCCTACAATGAGCAGTTCTTC. The chain uses TRBV6-4 and TRBJ2-1, with TRBD2 identical over 11 bases. The CDR3 consists of 18 residues. V lost 7 bases to trimming and J lost 0 bases; unmatched junction nucleotides: 11. Germline V gene data show CDR1 as MRHNA and CDR2 as SNTAGT.

V usage is TRBV4-3 and J usage is TRBJ2-1, with D possibly TRBD2 on 6 matching bases. This CDR3 region has 16 residues. With 0 bases removed from V and 11 bases from J, the gap between germline ends came to 20 bases. Germline V gives CDR1 LGHNA, CDR2 YSLEER. In DNA, the CDR3 is TGCGCCAGCAGCCAAGATCCGCGGGATACGTCAAATCAGCAGTTCTTC. Amino acid sequence: CASSQDPRDTSNQQFF.